This T cell receptor (beta chain) emerged from a study of blood T cell repertoires in COVID-19. On the study more broadly: Spain, Italy and the United States supplied samples that represented acute and convalescent COVID-19. From T cells, B-cell-depleted T cells, or PBMCs came the material, which was cDNA or gDNA.

Per the original data handling: How many nucleated cells were present was estimated from reference gene primer amplification. The table came from immunoSEQ multiplex PCR; TCRdb's copy has only in-frame clones and leaves some out. D and trimming were read from the DNA, whereas the V and J calls and clone size are those reported in that table. The table shows roughly 200,000 clones, with roughly 84% occurring only once. The germline V gene encodes CDR1 LNHDA and CDR2 SQIVND (reference sequence). Unmatched junction bases numbered 12, after V lost 7 bases and J lost 9 bases. The CDR3 consists of 15 residues.

The chain joins TRBV19 to TRBJ2-1, with 10 nucleotides matching TRBD2. Sequenced input: peripheral blood. The sequence was collected from a man between 50 and 59 years old with active or convalescent COVID-19. The DNA of the CDR3 is TGTGCCAGTAAGGTGGAACTAGCGGGGAGAGGTGAGCAGTTCTTC. Protein product: CASKVELAGRGEQFF.